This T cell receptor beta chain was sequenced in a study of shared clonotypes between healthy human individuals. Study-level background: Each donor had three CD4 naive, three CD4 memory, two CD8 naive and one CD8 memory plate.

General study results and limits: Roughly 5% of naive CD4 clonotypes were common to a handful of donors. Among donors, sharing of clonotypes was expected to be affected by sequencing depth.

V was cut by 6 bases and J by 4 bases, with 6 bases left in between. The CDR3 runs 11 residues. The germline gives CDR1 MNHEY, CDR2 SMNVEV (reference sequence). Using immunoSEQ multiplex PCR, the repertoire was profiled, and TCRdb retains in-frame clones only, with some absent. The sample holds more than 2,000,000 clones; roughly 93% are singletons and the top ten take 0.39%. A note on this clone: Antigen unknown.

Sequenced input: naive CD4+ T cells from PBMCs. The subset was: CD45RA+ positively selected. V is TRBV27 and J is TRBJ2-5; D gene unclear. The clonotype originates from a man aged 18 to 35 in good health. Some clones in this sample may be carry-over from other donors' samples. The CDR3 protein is CASSFIETQYF. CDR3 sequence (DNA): TGTGCCAGCAGCTTTATAGAGACCCAGTACTTC.